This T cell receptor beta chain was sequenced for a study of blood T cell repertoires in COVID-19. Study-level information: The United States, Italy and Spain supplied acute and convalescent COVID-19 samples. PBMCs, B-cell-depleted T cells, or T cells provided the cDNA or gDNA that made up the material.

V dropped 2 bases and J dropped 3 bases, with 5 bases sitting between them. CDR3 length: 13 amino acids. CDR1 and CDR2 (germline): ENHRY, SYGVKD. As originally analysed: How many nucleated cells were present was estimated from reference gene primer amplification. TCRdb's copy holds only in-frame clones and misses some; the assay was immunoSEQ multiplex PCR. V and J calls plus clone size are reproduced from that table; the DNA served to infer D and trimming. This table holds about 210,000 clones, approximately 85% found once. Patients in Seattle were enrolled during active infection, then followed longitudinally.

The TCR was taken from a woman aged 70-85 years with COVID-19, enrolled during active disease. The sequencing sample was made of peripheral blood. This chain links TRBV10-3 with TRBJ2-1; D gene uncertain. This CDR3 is CAISEVSYNEQFF. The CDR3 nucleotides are TGTGCCATCAGTGAGGTCAGCTACAATGAGCAGTTCTTC.